These T cell receptor beta chains were read from a single sample in a study of cytomegalovirus exposure and HLA in healthy donors. TCRdb's table, derived via immunoSEQ multiplex PCR, lists solely in-frame clones and lacks some. The data show about 180,000 clones, with 76% seen just once and about 2.5% held by the top ten. Sequencing was performed on PBMCs. The receptor set was obtained from a woman in her 30s in good health and CMV-seropositive. The CDR3 runs from the conserved cysteine through the conserved F or W.

v_gene	j_gene	CDR3aa
TRBV10-2	TRBJ1-4	CASSDRQGGEKLFF
TRBV19	TRBJ2-3	CASSLPGQGADTQYF
TRBV6-4	TRBJ2-7	CASSDTKQRGYHEQYF
TRBV11-3	TRBJ2-5	CASSSRLTGAQYF
TRBV18	TRBJ1-5	CASSGTALNNQPQHF
TRBV5-1	TRBJ2-7	CASSSGTGESEQYF
TRBV19	TRBJ1-2	CASRGDRAYYGYTF
TRBV7-2	TRBJ1-2	CASSFDRGLNYGYTF
TRBV10-1	TRBJ1-3	CASTGGRGISGNTIYF
TRBV18	TRBJ2-3	CASSPDRASTDTQYF
TRBV6-5	TRBJ2-2	CASSTRGGGTGELFF
TRBV6-5	TRBJ2-7	CASRGGSYEQYF
TRBV7-2	TRBJ2-7	CASSLAGQGIFSYEQYF
TRBV18	TRBJ1-5	CASSPEGAGSNQPQHF
TRBV19	TRBJ2-5	CASSMTSGGGETQYF
TRBV9	TRBJ2-1	CASSVTGTNEQFF
TRBV30	TRBJ2-5	CAWSVPRGMGQETQYF